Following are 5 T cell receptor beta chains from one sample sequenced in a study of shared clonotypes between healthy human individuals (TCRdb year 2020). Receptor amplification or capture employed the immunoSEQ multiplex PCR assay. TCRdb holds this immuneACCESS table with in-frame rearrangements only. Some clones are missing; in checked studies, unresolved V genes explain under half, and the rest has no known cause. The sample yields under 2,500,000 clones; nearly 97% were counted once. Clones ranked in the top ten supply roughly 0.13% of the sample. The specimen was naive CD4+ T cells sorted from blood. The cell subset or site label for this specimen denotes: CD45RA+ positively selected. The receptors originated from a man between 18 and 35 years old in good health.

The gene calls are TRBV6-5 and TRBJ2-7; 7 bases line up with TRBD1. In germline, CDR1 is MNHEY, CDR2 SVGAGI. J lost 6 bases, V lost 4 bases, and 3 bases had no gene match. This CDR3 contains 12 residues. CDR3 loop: CASSSRQGEQYF. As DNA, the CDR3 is TGTGCCAGCAGTTCCAGACAGGGCGAGCAGTACTTC.

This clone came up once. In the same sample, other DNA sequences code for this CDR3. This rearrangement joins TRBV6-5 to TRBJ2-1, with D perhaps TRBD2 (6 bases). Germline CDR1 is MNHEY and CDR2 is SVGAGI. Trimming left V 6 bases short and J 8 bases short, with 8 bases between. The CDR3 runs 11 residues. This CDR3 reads CASSRLDEQFF. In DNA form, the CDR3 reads TGTGCCAGCAGCAGACTAGATGAGCAGTTCTTC.

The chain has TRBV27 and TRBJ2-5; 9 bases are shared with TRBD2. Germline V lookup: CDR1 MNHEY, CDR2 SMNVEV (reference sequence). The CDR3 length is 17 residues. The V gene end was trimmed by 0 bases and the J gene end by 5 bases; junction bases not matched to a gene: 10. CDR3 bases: TGTGCCAGCAGTTTATCCCCCGCTTGGCGGGGGGGCGAGACCCAGTACTTC. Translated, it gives CASSLSPAWRGGETQYF.

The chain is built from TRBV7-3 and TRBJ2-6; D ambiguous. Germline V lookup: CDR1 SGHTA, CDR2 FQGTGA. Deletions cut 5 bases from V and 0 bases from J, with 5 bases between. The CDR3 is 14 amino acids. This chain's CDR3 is CASSPSSGANVLTF. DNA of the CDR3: TGTGCCAGCAGCCCCAGCTCTGGGGCCAACGTCCTGACTTTC.

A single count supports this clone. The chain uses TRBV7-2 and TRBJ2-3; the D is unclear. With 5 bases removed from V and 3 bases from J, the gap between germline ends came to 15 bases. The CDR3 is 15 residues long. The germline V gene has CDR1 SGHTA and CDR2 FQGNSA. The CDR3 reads CASSTGTPRTDTQYF. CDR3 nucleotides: TGTGCCAGCAGCACCGGCACCCCACGAACAGATACGCAGTATTTT.